This T cell receptor beta chain was observed in a study of long-term antiretroviral therapy in people with HIV. Study-wide results and limits: In HIV, the repertoires covered a tighter span of CDR3 lengths than in controls. Post-ART diversity increased but stayed below transplant donor controls. Those clones which expanded before ART made up the dominant part of the repertoire at all time points.

V lost 0 bases and J lost 6, with 8 bases in between. The germline V gene encodes CDR1 GTSNPN and CDR2 SVGIG (reference sequence). CDR3 length equals 13 residues. Running of the v3.0 immunoSEQ assay took place at survey level. The protocol was immunoSEQ multiplex PCR, while the TCRdb copy is restricted to in-frame clones and leaves out a portion. The data hold around 19,000 clones, with approximately 79% observed a single time. On this clone itself: The target antigen is unknown.

Every one of the participants with HIV received treatment in the United States. This TCR derives from a man aged 30 to 45 with HIV. The genes are TRBV30 and TRBJ2-2; D unclear. This material consisted of unsorted PBMCs, taken at the start of antiretroviral therapy. Here the CDR3 DNA reads TGTGCCTGGAGTGTACAAGGGTCCGGGGAGCTGTTTTTT. It codes for CAWSVQGSGELFF.